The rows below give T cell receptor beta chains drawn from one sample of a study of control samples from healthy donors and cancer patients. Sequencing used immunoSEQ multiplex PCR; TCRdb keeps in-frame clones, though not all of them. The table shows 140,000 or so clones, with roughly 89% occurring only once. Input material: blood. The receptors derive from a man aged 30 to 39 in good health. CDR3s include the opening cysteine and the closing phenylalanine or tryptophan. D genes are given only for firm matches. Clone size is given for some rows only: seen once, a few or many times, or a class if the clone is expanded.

CDR3aa: CASSQDPGGLGTDTQYF; CDR3nt: TGTGCCAGCAGCCAAGACCCCGGAGGGTTAGGGACAGATACGCAGTATTTT; abundance: NA; v_gene: TRBV14; j_gene: TRBJ2-3; d_gene: NA
CDR3aa: CASSPRRGIGGNEQFF; CDR3nt: TGTGCCAGCAGCCCTCGTCGGGGGATTGGCGGAAATGAGCAGTTCTTC; abundance: NA; v_gene: TRBV3-1/TRBV3-2; j_gene: TRBJ2-1; d_gene: NA
CDR3aa: CASSQSGTSRYEQYF; CDR3nt: TGCGCCAGCAGCCAGTCCGGGACATCCCGTTACGAGCAGTACTTC; abundance: NA; v_gene: TRBV4-3; j_gene: TRBJ2-7; d_gene: NA
CDR3aa: CASSSGGTYEQYF; CDR3nt: TGTGCCAGCAGTAGCGGGGGGACCTACGAGCAGTACTTC; abundance: NA; v_gene: TRBV27; j_gene: TRBJ2-7; d_gene: TRBD2
CDR3aa: CSVLGLAGTYEQYF; CDR3nt: TGCAGCGTTCTTGGACTAGCGGGCACCTACGAGCAGTACTTC; abundance: NA; v_gene: TRBV29-1; j_gene: TRBJ2-7; d_gene: TRBD2
CDR3aa: CASSRASLTDTQYF; CDR3nt: TGTGCCAGCAGTCGGGCTAGCTTAACAGATACGCAGTATTTT; abundance: NA; v_gene: TRBV6-5; j_gene: TRBJ2-3; d_gene: NA
CDR3aa: CASSPTGAGETQYF; CDR3nt: TGTGCCAGCAGCCCCACAGGGGCGGGGGAGACCCAGTACTTC; abundance: NA; v_gene: TRBV7-3; j_gene: TRBJ2-5; d_gene: NA
CDR3aa: CASSRRDTSYEQYF; CDR3nt: TGTGCCAGCAGCAGACGGGACACCTCCTACGAGCAGTACTTC; abundance: NA; v_gene: TRBV5-8; j_gene: TRBJ2-7; d_gene: NA
CDR3aa: CATSDLFDEQFF; CDR3nt: TGTGCCACCAGTGATTTGTTCGATGAGCAGTTCTTC; abundance: NA; v_gene: TRBV24-1; j_gene: TRBJ2-1; d_gene: NA
CDR3aa: CASSPVPGAGSTDTQYF; CDR3nt: TGTGCCAGCTCTCCCGTCCCGGGGGCTGGTTCGACAGATACGCAGTATTTT; abundance: NA; v_gene: TRBV18; j_gene: TRBJ2-3; d_gene: NA
CDR3aa: CASSNGEGVPKNTEAFF; CDR3nt: TGTGCCAGTAGCAATGGCGAAGGGGTGCCCAAAAACACTGAAGCTTTCTTT; abundance: NA; v_gene: TRBV19; j_gene: TRBJ1-1; d_gene: NA
CDR3aa: CASSQRLLSTEAFF; CDR3nt: TGCGCCAGCAGCCAACGACTCCTTAGCACTGAAGCTTTCTTT; abundance: once; v_gene: TRBV4-1; j_gene: TRBJ1-1; d_gene: NA
CDR3aa: CATSDLRTGEETQYF; CDR3nt: TGTGCCACCAGTGATCTCCGGACAGGGGAAGAGACCCAGTACTTC; abundance: NA; v_gene: TRBV24-1; j_gene: TRBJ2-5; d_gene: TRBD1
CDR3aa: CASSRDSSGEQYF; CDR3nt: TGTGCCAGCAGTCGGGACTCATCAGGGGAGCAGTACTTC; abundance: NA; v_gene: TRBV5-4; j_gene: TRBJ2-7; d_gene: NA
CDR3aa: CASSPRILDTQYF; CDR3nt: TGTGCCAGCAGCCCCCGGATACTTGATACGCAGTATTTT; abundance: NA; v_gene: TRBV12-3/TRBV12-4; j_gene: TRBJ2-3; d_gene: NA
CDR3aa: CASSPNRGSTEAFF; CDR3nt: TGTGCCAGCAGCCCAAACAGGGGTAGTACTGAAGCTTTCTTT; abundance: NA; v_gene: TRBV7-9; j_gene: TRBJ1-1; d_gene: TRBD1
CDR3aa: CASSKAMDSFVSYEQYF; CDR3nt: TGTGCCAGCAGCAAAGCTATGGACAGTTTCGTCTCCTACGAGCAGTACTTC; abundance: NA; v_gene: TRBV21-1; j_gene: TRBJ2-7; d_gene: NA
CDR3aa: CASSRRGNTIYF; CDR3nt: TGTGCCAGCAGCCGCAGGGGGAACACCATATATTTT; abundance: NA; v_gene: TRBV12-3/TRBV12-4; j_gene: TRBJ1-3; d_gene: TRBD1
CDR3aa: CSVLKGAGGSNEQFF; CDR3nt: TGCAGCGTTCTGAAAGGGGCGGGGGGGAGCAATGAGCAGTTCTTC; abundance: NA; v_gene: TRBV29-1; j_gene: TRBJ2-1; d_gene: TRBD2
CDR3aa: CASSPPGLEADTQYF; CDR3nt: TGCGCCAGCAGCCCCCCGGGACTAGAGGCAGATACGCAGTATTTT; abundance: NA; v_gene: TRBV5-1; j_gene: TRBJ2-3; d_gene: TRBD2
CDR3aa: CASSLDLQGEQFF; CDR3nt: TGTGCCAGCAGCTTAGACCTCCAGGGGGAGCAGTTCTTC; abundance: NA; v_gene: TRBV11-2; j_gene: TRBJ2-1; d_gene: NA
CDR3aa: CASSLNIEELFF; CDR3nt: TGTGCCAGCAGCTTAAACATCGAGGAGCTGTTTTTT; abundance: NA; v_gene: TRBV7-9; j_gene: TRBJ2-2; d_gene: NA
CDR3aa: CASSLGYSYNEQFF; CDR3nt: TGTGCCAGCAGCTTAGGTTACAGCTACAATGAGCAGTTCTTC; abundance: NA; v_gene: TRBV7-2; j_gene: TRBJ2-1; d_gene: NA
CDR3aa: CSASAGLYEKLFF; CDR3nt: TGCAGTGCTAGTGCAGGGCTCTATGAAAAACTGTTTTTT; abundance: NA; v_gene: TRBV20-1; j_gene: TRBJ1-4; d_gene: NA
CDR3aa: CASSPRGTSRGNEQYF; CDR3nt: TGTGCCAGCAGCCCCAGAGGAACTAGCAGAGGAAACGAGCAGTACTTC; abundance: NA; v_gene: TRBV9; j_gene: TRBJ2-7; d_gene: NA
CDR3aa: CASSSEGTDTQYF; CDR3nt: TGTGCTAGCAGCTCGGAGGGGACAGATACGCAGTATTTT; abundance: NA; v_gene: TRBV7-7; j_gene: TRBJ2-3; d_gene: NA
CDR3aa: CASSHWTATGELFF; CDR3nt: TGTGCCAGCAGCCACTGGACAGCCACCGGGGAGCTGTTTTTT; abundance: NA; v_gene: TRBV3-1/TRBV3-2; j_gene: TRBJ2-2; d_gene: NA
CDR3aa: CASSLGTGGREQYF; CDR3nt: TGTGCCAGCAGCTTAGGGACAGGAGGAAGGGAGCAGTACTTC; abundance: once; v_gene: TRBV7-2; j_gene: TRBJ2-7; d_gene: TRBD1
CDR3aa: CASHPTRKGGYEQYF; CDR3nt: TGTGCCAGCCACCCCACTAGGAAAGGGGGCTACGAGCAGTACTTC; abundance: NA; v_gene: TRBV28; j_gene: TRBJ2-7; d_gene: NA
CDR3aa: CASSYSQETQYF; CDR3nt: TGTGCCAGCAGTTACTCACAAGAGACCCAGTACTTC; abundance: NA; v_gene: TRBV6-6; j_gene: TRBJ2-5; d_gene: NA
CDR3aa: CASSEGNGGEGAFF; CDR3nt: TGTGCCAGCAGTGAAGGAAACGGTGGCGAAGGGGCTTTCTTT; abundance: NA; v_gene: TRBV25-1; j_gene: TRBJ1-1; d_gene: NA
CDR3aa: CASSLVGRAQKETEAFF; CDR3nt: TGTGCCAGCAGCTTGGTTGGCAGGGCCCAAAAGGAAACTGAAGCTTTCTTT; abundance: NA; v_gene: TRBV5-6; j_gene: TRBJ1-1; d_gene: NA
CDR3aa: CASSLSSGSQPQHF; CDR3nt: TGCGCCAGCAGCTTGAGTTCCGGATCCCAGCCCCAGCATTTT; abundance: NA; v_gene: TRBV5-1; j_gene: TRBJ1-5; d_gene: NA
CDR3aa: CASSWDREETQYF; CDR3nt: TGTGCCAGTAGTTGGGACAGGGAAGAGACCCAGTACTTC; abundance: NA; v_gene: TRBV19; j_gene: TRBJ2-5; d_gene: TRBD1
CDR3aa: CASSHQTADNSPLHF; CDR3nt: TGCGCCAGCAGCCACCAAACGGCAGATAATTCACCCCTCCACTTT; abundance: NA; v_gene: TRBV4-3; j_gene: TRBJ1-6; d_gene: NA
CDR3aa: CASSISLNTEAFF; CDR3nt: TGTGCCAGTAGTATCAGTTTGAACACTGAAGCTTTCTTT; abundance: NA; v_gene: TRBV19; j_gene: TRBJ1-1; d_gene: NA
CDR3aa: CAISESAGYNSPLHF; CDR3nt: TGTGCCATCAGTGAGTCGGCGGGCTATAATTCACCCCTCCACTTT; abundance: NA; v_gene: TRBV10-3; j_gene: TRBJ1-6; d_gene: NA
CDR3aa: CATSRGDRAEQYF; CDR3nt: TGTGCCACCAGCAGAGGGGATCGCGCCGAGCAGTACTTC; abundance: NA; v_gene: TRBV15; j_gene: TRBJ2-7; d_gene: NA
CDR3aa: CASSLRTGGADTEAFF; CDR3nt: TGTGCCAGCAGCTTGCGGACAGGGGGCGCGGACACTGAAGCTTTCTTT; abundance: NA; v_gene: TRBV7-2; j_gene: TRBJ1-1; d_gene: TRBD1
CDR3aa: CASSLVGQVQFF; CDR3nt: TGTGCCAGCAGCTTAGTAGGCCAGGTGCAGTTCTTC; abundance: NA; v_gene: TRBV7-9; j_gene: TRBJ2-1; d_gene: NA
CDR3aa: CASSSDRNTGELFF; CDR3nt: TGTGCCAGCAGTTCAGACAGGAACACCGGGGAGCTGTTTTTT; abundance: NA; v_gene: TRBV6-5; j_gene: TRBJ2-2; d_gene: NA
CDR3aa: CASSRTGGANVLTF; CDR3nt: TGTGCCAGCAGCAGGACAGGTGGGGCCAACGTCCTGACTTTC; abundance: NA; v_gene: TRBV5-5; j_gene: TRBJ2-6; d_gene: TRBD1
CDR3aa: CASSLSGGADTEAFF; CDR3nt: TGTGCCAGCAGTTTATCCGGAGGGGCTGACACTGAAGCTTTCTTT; abundance: once; v_gene: TRBV27; j_gene: TRBJ1-1; d_gene: NA
CDR3aa: CSVEGGRDPLWDTQYF; CDR3nt: TGCAGCGTTGAGGGGGGCAGGGACCCCTTATGGGATACGCAGTATTTT; abundance: NA; v_gene: TRBV29-1; j_gene: TRBJ2-3; d_gene: NA
CDR3aa: CASSSGRNTYEQYF; CDR3nt: TGTGCCAGCAGCTCCGGACGGAACACCTACGAGCAGTACTTC; abundance: NA; v_gene: TRBV11-3; j_gene: TRBJ2-7; d_gene: NA
CDR3aa: CASSDRGTYEQYF; CDR3nt: TGTGCCAGCTCGGACAGGGGGACGTACGAGCAGTACTTC; abundance: NA; v_gene: TRBV19; j_gene: TRBJ2-7; d_gene: TRBD1
CDR3aa: CASSQVGLEADTQYF; CDR3nt: TGCGCCAGCAGCCAAGTTGGACTAGAAGCAGATACGCAGTATTTT; abundance: NA; v_gene: TRBV4-1; j_gene: TRBJ2-3; d_gene: TRBD2
CDR3aa: CASSRQGADGYTF; CDR3nt: TGTGCCAGCAGTCGACAGGGGGCGGATGGCTACACCTTC; abundance: once; v_gene: TRBV6-5; j_gene: TRBJ1-2; d_gene: TRBD1
CDR3aa: CASSPPGLETQYF; CDR3nt: TGTGCCAGCTCACCACCTGGGCTGGAGACCCAGTACTTC; abundance: NA; v_gene: TRBV18; j_gene: TRBJ2-5; d_gene: NA
CDR3aa: CASSLGPNQPQHF; CDR3nt: TGTGCCAGCAGTCTCGGTCCGAATCAGCCCCAGCATTTT; abundance: NA; v_gene: TRBV11-2; j_gene: TRBJ1-5; d_gene: NA
CDR3aa: CASSVKAEAYEQYF; CDR3nt: TGTGCCAGCAGCGTGAAAGCGGAAGCCTACGAGCAGTACTTC; abundance: NA; v_gene: TRBV9; j_gene: TRBJ2-7; d_gene: NA
CDR3aa: CSVEQELNTEAFF; CDR3nt: TGCAGCGTTGAACAGGAGTTGAACACTGAAGCTTTCTTT; abundance: few; v_gene: TRBV29-1; j_gene: TRBJ1-1; d_gene: NA
CDR3aa: CASSLRGQETQYF; CDR3nt: TGTGCCAGCAGCCTCAGGGGCCAAGAGACCCAGTACTTC; abundance: NA; v_gene: TRBV7-2; j_gene: TRBJ2-5; d_gene: NA